This T cell receptor beta chain was profiled in a study of cytomegalovirus exposure and HLA in healthy donors (dated by TCRdb to between 2016 and 2019). In terms of the full investigation: According to a later analysis, one platform produced both the roughly 120 validation repertoires and the 666 repertoires of the first cohort. The study was designed to test whether signatures of past pathogen exposure could be identified by cataloging public T cell receptors. In addition to the first cohort of roughly 700 subjects, a separate validation cohort of 120 different subjects was used. To predict cytomegalovirus infection status, the study combined high-throughput TCR immunosequencing, statistical association of individual TCRs with disease status, and machine learning.

The protocol used for the library was the immunoSEQ multiplex PCR assay. As for the original processing: A statistical classification framework was built to diagnose cytomegalovirus status from the catalog of TCR beta chain sequences. Held by TCRdb, this immuneACCESS table contains in-frame sequences only and omits some clones. Under half of the omission traces to an unresolved V gene where checked; the cause of the rest is unknown. D and trimming come from the DNA, and the V and J calls and clone size come from that table. For this sample there are 110,000 to 150,000 clones; 88% appear just once. The ten largest clonotypes hold 7.5% to 10% of the sample. The donors belonged to the validation cohort of about 120 subjects, which was separate from the roughly 700-subject first cohort. As regards this clone: Its antigen specificity is not known. No qualities accompany the bases; no much larger clone lies one base away.

CDR1 and CDR2 were assigned from the germline V gene (reference sequence) as SGHNT and YYREEE. From the cysteine through the phenylalanine, the CDR3 covers 15 amino acids. Only CDR3 DNA remains: 45 bases, in frame from the first base. Trimming removed 4 bases from V and 6 bases from J; the gene matches leave 11 bases unexplained. Points the paper makes about the study in general: A total of 150 to 200 TCR beta chains were listed by the study as associated with cytomegalovirus. Most TCR sequences were observed very rarely across donors, whereas some public TCRs were present in many individuals. Three of the identified cytomegalovirus-associated TCR beta chains were confirmed in vitro to be specific for cytomegalovirus antigens. The validation cohort had no HLA typing available for a later analysis, so co-occurrence within that cohort was assessed over all 130 or so repertoires. It was suggested by the authors that the approach could potentially be generalized to other disease states and immunological phenotypes. In both the original and validation cohorts, the classifier was reported to diagnose cytomegalovirus status with high specificity and sensitivity. In a later analysis, TCRs clustered in the first cohort were found to also tend to co-occur in the approximately 120 validation repertoires, with about 93% of cluster scores above 0.

This sequence was found in a woman younger than 30 in good health and CMV-seropositive. The chain is encoded by TRBV5-4 joined to TRBJ2-7, and TRBD1 aligns with 9 junction nucleotides. What was sequenced was PBMCs. The nucleotides are TGTGCCAGCAGCGGGGGTGGACAGGGGTTTGGCGAGCAGTACTTC. Its coded protein is CASSGGGQGFGEQYF.